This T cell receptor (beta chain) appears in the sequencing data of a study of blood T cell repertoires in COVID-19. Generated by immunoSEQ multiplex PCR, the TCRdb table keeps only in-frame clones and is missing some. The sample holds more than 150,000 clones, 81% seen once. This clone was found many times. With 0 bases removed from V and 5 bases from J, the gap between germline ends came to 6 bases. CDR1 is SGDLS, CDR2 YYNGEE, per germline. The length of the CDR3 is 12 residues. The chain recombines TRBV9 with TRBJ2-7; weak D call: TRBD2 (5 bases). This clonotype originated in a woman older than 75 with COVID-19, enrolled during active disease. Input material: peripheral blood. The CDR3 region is CASSVEGDEQYF. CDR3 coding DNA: TGTGCCAGCAGCGTAGAGGGAGACGAGCAGTACTTC.